The TCR beta chain under discussion was sequenced for a study of T cells after somatic rescue of genetic block. Germline trimming cut 6 bases from V and 0 bases from J; bases unmatched to any gene: 10. In germline, CDR1 is SEHNR, CDR2 FQNEAQ (reference sequence). The CDR3 totals 18 residues. TCRdb's table, derived via immunoSEQ multiplex PCR, lists solely in-frame clones and lacks some. There are 11,000 or so clones in the sample; around 84% occur only once, and approximately 8% lies in the top ten. The rearrangement joins TRBV7-9 to TRBJ2-2; 10 bases line up with TRBD2. This sequence originates from a boy younger than 18. Sequencing was done on a sample of peripheral blood mononuclear cells (PBMCs). CDR3 amino acids: CASSQGLLAGPNTGELFF. The CDR3 DNA reads TGTGCCAGCAGTCAGGGGCTACTAGCGGGGCCGAACACCGGGGAGCTGTTTTTT.